The 10 T cell receptor beta chains reported below all come from one sample, sequenced in a study of beta chain features in type 1 diabetes. Expressed TCRB transcripts were sequenced after all isolated RNA was converted to cDNA. Data came from immunoSEQ multiplex PCR; TCRdb stores just in-frame clones and leaves some out. The sample lists about 270,000 clones, around 15% occurring once. Points from the study as a whole: In all four CD4+ subsets, TCRB CDR3 length was significantly, moderately reduced in type 1 diabetes.

No antigens are known for them. Sequenced sample: naive CD4+ T cells from blood. The receptors were gathered from a man between 25 and 39 years old with type 1 diabetes.

This clone was counted only a few times. The J gene is TRBJ1-1, the V gene TRBV7-2; D remains unclear. CDR3 length: 13 residues. The germline V gene encodes CDR1 SGHTA and CDR2 FQGNSA. V was shortened by 4 bases and J by 0 bases, with 6 bases between the two germline ends. For the CDR3, the DNA is TGTGCCAGCAGCTATCAGGTGAACACTGAAGCTTTCTTT. This encodes CASSYQVNTEAFF. Looking up the rest from reference TRBV7-2 and TRBJ1-1 gives the full variable domain: GAGVSQSPSNKVTEKGKDVELRCDPISGHTALYWYRQSLGQGLEFLIYFQGNSAPDKSGLPSDRFSAERTGGSVSTLTIQRTQQEDSAVYLCASSYQVNTEAFFGQGTRLTVV.

J is TRBJ1-1 and V is TRBV2; maybe TRBD1 (6 bases). This CDR3 has 15 amino acids. The V gene lost 4 bases and the J gene lost 1 base, with 13 bases spanning the gap. Looked up from germline, CDR1 is SNHLY and CDR2 is FYNNEI. CDR3 nucleotide sequence: TGTGCCAGCAGTGCCCGAGGGGGAACGAACACTGAAGCTTTCTTT. Translating gives CASSARGGTNTEAFF.

The chain employs TRBV18 and TRBJ1-4; TRBD1 might be the D (6 bases). The V end was cut by 4 bases, the J end by 5 bases, with 14 bases between. CDR3 size: 15 residues. Germline assignment: CDR1 KGHSH and CDR2 LQKENI. The CDR3 DNA is TGTGCCAGCTCACTACTGACAGGACCGAATGAAAAACTGTTTTTT. Amino acid sequence: CASSLLTGPNEKLFF.

This chain links TRBV9 with TRBJ2-3, with 7 bases that match TRBD1. The germline gives CDR1 SGDLS, CDR2 YYNGEE. With 0 bases clipped from V and 2 bases from J, the junction kept 6 bases outside the gene matches. The CDR3 covers 16 residues. CDR3 loop: CASSVGDSRYTDTQYF. CDR3 nucleotides: TGTGCCAGCAGCGTAGGGGACAGTCGTTACACAGATACGCAGTATTTT.

The chain joins TRBV7-9 to TRBJ1-1, with D possibly being TRBD1 (5 bases). Per germline, CDR1 SEHNR and CDR2 FQNEAQ (reference sequence). With 5 bases removed from V and 4 bases from J, the gap between germline ends came to 17 bases. The CDR3 runs to 15 residues. The CDR3 region has the DNA TGTGCCAGCAGCCCTGCTGGGTCAGGGCCCACTGAAGCTTTCTTT. Encoded protein: CASSPAGSGPTEAFF.

The chain has TRBV5-1 and TRBJ2-7; D gene unclear. Germline CDR1 is SGHRS and CDR2 is YFSETQ. The CDR3 spans 11 residues. Between the trimmed V and J ends, which lost 3 bases and 3 bases, there was a span of 4 bases. CDR3 sequence reads: CASSSHYEQYF. The CDR3 DNA sequence: TGCGCCAGCAGCTCCCACTACGAGCAGTACTTC.

The chain recombines TRBV20-1 with TRBJ1-1; D ambiguous. This CDR3 contains 11 residues. Germline loops: CDR1 DFQATT, CDR2 SNEGSKA (reference sequence). The CDR3 protein is CSAFRVTEAFF. For the CDR3, the DNA is TGCAGCGCGTTTCGGGTGACTGAAGCTTTCTTT.

This clone was detected only a few times. The chain joins TRBV5-1 to TRBJ2-3; D remains unclear. The germline V gene has CDR1 SGHRS and CDR2 YFSETQ. The length of the CDR3 is 13 residues. V was cut by 7 bases and J by 2 bases, with 11 bases left in between. CDR3 protein: CASHLSVTDTQYF. CDR3 DNA sequence: TGCGCCAGCCACCTATCCGTCACAGATACGCAGTATTTT.

This clone has more than one count but fewer than ten. The gene calls are TRBV5-4 and TRBJ2-3; tentative D call: TRBD2 (5 bases). The CDR3 has 14 residues. The V end lost 4 bases, the J end lost 0 bases, and 9 bases lay between the germline ends. CDR1 is SGHNT and CDR2 is YYREEE in the germline V gene (reference sequence). The CDR3 nucleotides are TGTGCCAGCAGCGGAGCGGTTAGCACAGATACGCAGTATTTT. Amino acid sequence: CASSGAVSTDTQYF.

The chain joins TRBV7-2 to TRBJ2-3, with 8 bases lining up with TRBD2. Germline trimming cut 5 bases from V and 1 base from J; bases unmatched to any gene: 5. The CDR3 runs 15 residues. The germline gives CDR1 SGHTA, CDR2 FQGNSA. CDR3 DNA sequence: TGTGCCAGCAGCCTAACTAGCGGCGGCACAGATACGCAGTATTTT. The encoded protein is CASSLTSGGTDTQYF.